This TCR beta chain originates from a study of blood T cells in healthy people across ages. This clonotype has a count of ten or more. A sample-barcoded 5' primer and a J-beta primer mix were used in a second PCR of roughly 7 to 11 cycles. TCRdb reanalysed the 5' RACE reads using MiXCR and keeps one entry per CDR3 protein. The sample lists 650,000 to 700,000 distinct CDR3 sequences, 40% to 65% occurring once. Sample: blood. The clonotype comes from a woman aged 80 or older in good health.

CDR3 loop: CASSQGGADPNTEAFF. In DNA, the CDR3 is TGTGCCAGCAGCCAAGGCGGGGCCGACCCGAACACTGAAGCTTTCTTT. This rearrangement joins TRBV3-1 to TRBJ1-1; the D gene is possibly TRBD1 (5 bases). The germline gives CDR1 LGHDT, CDR2 YNNKEL (reference sequence). The V end lost 1 base, the J end lost 1 base, and 13 bases lay between the germline ends. The CDR3 has 16 amino acids.